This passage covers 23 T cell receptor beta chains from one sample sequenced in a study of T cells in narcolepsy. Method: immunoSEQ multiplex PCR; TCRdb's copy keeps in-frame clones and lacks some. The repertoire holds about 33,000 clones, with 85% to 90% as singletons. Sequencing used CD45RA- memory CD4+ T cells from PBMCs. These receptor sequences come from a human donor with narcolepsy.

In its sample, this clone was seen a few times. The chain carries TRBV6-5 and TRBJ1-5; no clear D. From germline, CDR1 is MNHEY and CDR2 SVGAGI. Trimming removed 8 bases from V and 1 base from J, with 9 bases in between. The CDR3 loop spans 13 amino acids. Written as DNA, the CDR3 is TGTGCCAGCCTACTGCAAAGCAATCAGCCCCAGCATTTT. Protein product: CASLLQSNQPQHF.

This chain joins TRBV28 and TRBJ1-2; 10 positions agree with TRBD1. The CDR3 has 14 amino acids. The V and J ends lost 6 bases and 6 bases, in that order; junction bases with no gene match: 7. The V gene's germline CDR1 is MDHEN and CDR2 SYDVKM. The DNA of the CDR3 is TGTGCCAGCAGCCACGGCGGGACAGGGGATGGCTACACCTTC. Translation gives CASSHGGTGDGYTF.

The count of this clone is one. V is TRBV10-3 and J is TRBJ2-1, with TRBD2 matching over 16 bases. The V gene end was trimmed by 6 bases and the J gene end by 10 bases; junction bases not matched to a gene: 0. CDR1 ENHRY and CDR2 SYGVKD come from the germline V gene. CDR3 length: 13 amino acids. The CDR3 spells CAIRGLAGGEQFF. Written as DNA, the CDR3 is TGTGCCATCAGGGGACTAGCGGGAGGGGAGCAGTTCTTC.

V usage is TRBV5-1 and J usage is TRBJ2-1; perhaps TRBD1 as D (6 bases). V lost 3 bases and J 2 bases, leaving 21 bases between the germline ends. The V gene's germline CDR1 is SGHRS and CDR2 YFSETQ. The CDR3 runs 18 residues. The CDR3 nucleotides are TGCGCCAGCAGCTCACCTCAGGGGAAGCCTCCTCCCTACAATGAGCAGTTCTTC. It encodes CASSSPQGKPPPYNEQFF.

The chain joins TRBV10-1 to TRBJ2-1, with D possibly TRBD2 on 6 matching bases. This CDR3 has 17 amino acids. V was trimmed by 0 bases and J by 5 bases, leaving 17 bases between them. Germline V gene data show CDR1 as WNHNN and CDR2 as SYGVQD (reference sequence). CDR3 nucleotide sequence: TGCGCCAGCAGTGAGTCGGGGCGGGGAGCACATCACAATGAGCAGTTCTTC. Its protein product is CASSESGRGAHHNEQFF.

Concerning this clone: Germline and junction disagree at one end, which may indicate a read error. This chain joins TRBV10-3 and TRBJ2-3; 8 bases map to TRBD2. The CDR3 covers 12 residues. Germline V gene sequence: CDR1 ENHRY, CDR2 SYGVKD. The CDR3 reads CAIAGGTDTQYF. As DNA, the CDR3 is TGTGCCATCGCGGGGGGCACGGATACGCAGTATTTT.

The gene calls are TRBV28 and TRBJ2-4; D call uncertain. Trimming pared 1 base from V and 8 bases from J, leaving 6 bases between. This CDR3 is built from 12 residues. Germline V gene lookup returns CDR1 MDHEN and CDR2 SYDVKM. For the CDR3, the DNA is TGTGCCAGCAGTTTATCACTGGACATTCAGTACTTC. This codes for CASSLSLDIQYF.

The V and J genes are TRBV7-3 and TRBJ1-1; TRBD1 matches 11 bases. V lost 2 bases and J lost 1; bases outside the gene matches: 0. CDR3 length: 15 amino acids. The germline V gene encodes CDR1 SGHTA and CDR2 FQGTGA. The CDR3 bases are TGTGCCAGCAGCTTAGGACAGGGGGCGAACACTGAAGCTTTCTTT. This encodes CASSLGQGANTEAFF. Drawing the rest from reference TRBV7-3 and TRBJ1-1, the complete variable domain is GAGVSQTPSNKVTEKGKYVELRCDPISGHTALYWYRQSLGQGPEFLIYFQGTGAADDSGLPNDRFFAVRPEGSVSTLKIQRTERGDSAVYLCASSLGQGANTEAFFGQGTRLTVV.

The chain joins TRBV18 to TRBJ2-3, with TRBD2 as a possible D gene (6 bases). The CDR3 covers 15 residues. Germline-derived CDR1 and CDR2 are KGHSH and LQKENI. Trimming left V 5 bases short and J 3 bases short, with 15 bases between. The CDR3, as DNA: TGTGCCAGCTCAGACCTGGGACTTGGGACAGATACGCAGTATTTT. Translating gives CASSDLGLGTDTQYF.

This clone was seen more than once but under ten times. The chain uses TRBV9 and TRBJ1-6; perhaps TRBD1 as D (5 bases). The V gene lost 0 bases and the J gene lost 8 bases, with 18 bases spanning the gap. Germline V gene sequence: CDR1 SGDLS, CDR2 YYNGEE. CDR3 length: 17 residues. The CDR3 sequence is CASSVALQGADDSPLHF. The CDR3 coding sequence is TGTGCCAGCAGCGTAGCTCTCCAGGGAGCTGATGATTCACCCCTCCACTTT.

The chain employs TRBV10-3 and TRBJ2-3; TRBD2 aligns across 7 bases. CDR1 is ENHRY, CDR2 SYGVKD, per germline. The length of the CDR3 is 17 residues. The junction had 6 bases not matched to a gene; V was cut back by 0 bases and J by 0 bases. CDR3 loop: CAISESWGGFSTDTQYF. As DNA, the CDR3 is TGTGCCATCAGTGAGTCGTGGGGGGGTTTTAGCACAGATACGCAGTATTTT.

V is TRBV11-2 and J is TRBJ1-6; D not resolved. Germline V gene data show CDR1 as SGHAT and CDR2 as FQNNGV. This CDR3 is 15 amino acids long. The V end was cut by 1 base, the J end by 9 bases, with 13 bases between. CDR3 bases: TGTGCCAGCAGCTTAGCGGGCCGAACCGGTTCACCCCTCCACTTT. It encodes CASSLAGRTGSPLHF.

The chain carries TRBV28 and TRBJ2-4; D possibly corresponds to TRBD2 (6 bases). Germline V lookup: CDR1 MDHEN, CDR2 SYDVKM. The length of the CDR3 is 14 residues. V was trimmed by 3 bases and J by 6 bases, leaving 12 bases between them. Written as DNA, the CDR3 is TGTGCCAGCAGTTTTCATGGAGGGATAAACATTCAGTACTTC. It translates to CASSFHGGINIQYF. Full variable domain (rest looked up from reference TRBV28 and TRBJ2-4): DVKVTQSSRYLVKRTGEKVFLECVQDMDHENMFWYRQDPGLGLRLIYFSYDVKMKEKGDIPEGYSVSREKKERFSLILESASTNQTSMYLCASSFHGGINIQYFGAGTRLSVL.

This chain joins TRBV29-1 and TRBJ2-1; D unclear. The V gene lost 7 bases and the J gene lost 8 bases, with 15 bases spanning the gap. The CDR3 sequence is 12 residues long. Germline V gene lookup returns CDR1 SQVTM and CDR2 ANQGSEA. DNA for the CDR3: TGCAGCGCCTCCCTCGAGAGGCATGAGCAGTTCTTC. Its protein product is CSASLERHEQFF.

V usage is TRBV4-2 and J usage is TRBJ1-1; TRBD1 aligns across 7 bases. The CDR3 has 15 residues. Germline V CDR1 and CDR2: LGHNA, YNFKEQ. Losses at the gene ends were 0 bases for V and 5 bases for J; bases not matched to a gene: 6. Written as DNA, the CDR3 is TGTGCCAGCAGCCAAGAAAGCAGGGGGTTGACTGAAGCTTTCTTT. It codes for CASSQESRGLTEAFF.

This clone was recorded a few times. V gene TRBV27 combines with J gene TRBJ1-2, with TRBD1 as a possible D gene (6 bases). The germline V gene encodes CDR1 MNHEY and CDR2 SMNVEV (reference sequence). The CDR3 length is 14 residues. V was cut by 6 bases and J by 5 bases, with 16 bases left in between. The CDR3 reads CASSQKLQGYGYTF. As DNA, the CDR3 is TGTGCCAGCAGCCAGAAGCTGCAGGGGTATGGCTACACCTTC.

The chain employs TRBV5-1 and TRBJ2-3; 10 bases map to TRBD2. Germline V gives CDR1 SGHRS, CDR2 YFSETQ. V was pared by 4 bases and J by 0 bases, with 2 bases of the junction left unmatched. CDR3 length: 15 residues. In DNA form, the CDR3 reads TGCGCCAGCAGCGCGACTAGCGGGAGCACAGATACGCAGTATTTT. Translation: CASSATSGSTDTQYF.

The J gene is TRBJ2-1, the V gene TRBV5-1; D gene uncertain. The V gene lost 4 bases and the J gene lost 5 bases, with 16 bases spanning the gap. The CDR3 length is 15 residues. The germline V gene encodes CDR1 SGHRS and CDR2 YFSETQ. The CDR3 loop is CASSPVDPGDNEQFF. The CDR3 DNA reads TGCGCCAGCAGCCCAGTGGACCCTGGGGACAATGAGCAGTTCTTC.

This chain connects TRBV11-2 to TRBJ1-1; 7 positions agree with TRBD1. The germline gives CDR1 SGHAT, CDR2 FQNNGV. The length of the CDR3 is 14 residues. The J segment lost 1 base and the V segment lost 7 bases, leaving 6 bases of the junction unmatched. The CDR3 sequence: CASTRQGANTEAFF. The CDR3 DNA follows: TGTGCCAGCACCCGACAGGGCGCGAACACTGAAGCTTTCTTT.

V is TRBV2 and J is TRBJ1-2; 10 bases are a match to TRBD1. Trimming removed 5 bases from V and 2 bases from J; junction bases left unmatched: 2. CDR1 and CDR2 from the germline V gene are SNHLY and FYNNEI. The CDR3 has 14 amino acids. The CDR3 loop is CASSRQGANYGYTF. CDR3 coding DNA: TGTGCCAGCAGTAGACAGGGGGCGAACTATGGCTACACCTTC.

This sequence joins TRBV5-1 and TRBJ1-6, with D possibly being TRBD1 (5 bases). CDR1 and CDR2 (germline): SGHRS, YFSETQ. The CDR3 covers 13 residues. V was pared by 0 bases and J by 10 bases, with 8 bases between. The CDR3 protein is CASSLEGVSPLHF. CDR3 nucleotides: TGCGCCAGCAGCTTGGAAGGGGTCTCACCCCTCCACTTT. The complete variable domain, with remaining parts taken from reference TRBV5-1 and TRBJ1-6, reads KAGVTQTPRYLIKTRGQQVTLSCSPISGHRSVSWYQQTPGQGLQFLFEYFSETQRNKGNFPGRFSGRQFSNSRSEMNVSTLELGDSALYLCASSLEGVSPLHFGNGTRLTVT.

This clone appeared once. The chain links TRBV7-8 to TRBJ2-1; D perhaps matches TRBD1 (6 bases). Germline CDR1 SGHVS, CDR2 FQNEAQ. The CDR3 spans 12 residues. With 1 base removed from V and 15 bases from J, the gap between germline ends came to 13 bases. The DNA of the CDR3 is TGTGCCAGCAGCTTAGAGGGGCCAGGGGCGTTCTTC. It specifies CASSLEGPGAFF.

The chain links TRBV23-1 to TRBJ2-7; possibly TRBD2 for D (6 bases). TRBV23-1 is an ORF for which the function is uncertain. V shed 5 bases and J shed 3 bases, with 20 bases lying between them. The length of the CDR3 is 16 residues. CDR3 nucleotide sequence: TGCGCCAGCAGTACCCTGGTTAGGAGGGAGAGCTACGAGCAGTACTTC. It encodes CASSTLVRRESYEQYF.